The 26 T cell receptor beta chains given below trace back to one sample, sequenced in a study of T-cell memory formation after mild COVID-19. TCRdb re-analysed the 5' RACE reads in MiXCR, keeping a single row per CDR3 protein. The data show hundreds of thousands of distinct CDR3 sequences, roughly 21% seen once. Sequencing was carried out using PBMCs or a T cell subset sorted from them (not recorded which). Receptor source: an adult woman who had mild COVID-19 (a few samples of this study predate the infection). Cell type and time point are not known.

The rearrangement uses TRBV5-5 and TRBJ2-7, with D tentatively TRBD2 (5 bases). Germline values: CDR1 SGHKS, CDR2 YYEKEE (reference sequence). Trimming shortened V by 2 bases and J by 0 bases, and 15 bases separated the two germline ends. This CDR3 comprises 16 residues. In nucleotides, the CDR3 is TGTGCCAGCAGCTTCTTAAGTCCCCGGGACTCCTACGAGCAGTACTTC. Translation: CASSFLSPRDSYEQYF.

This clonotype was recorded a few times. The chain joins TRBV5-1 to TRBJ2-3, with 9 bases fitting TRBD1. The ends lost 4 bases at V and 8 bases at J; junction bases unmatched: 5. The CDR3 has 13 amino acids. Germline CDR1 and CDR2: SGHRS and YFSETQ. The CDR3 is CASSDRDRVTQYF. The CDR3 region has the DNA TGCGCCAGCAGCGACCGGGACAGGGTTACGCAGTATTTT.

The chain combines TRBV7-9 with TRBJ2-7; TRBD1 or TRBD2 may be the D gene (5 bases each). V dropped 11 bases and J dropped 3 bases, with 23 bases sitting between them. The CDR3 runs to 15 residues. Per the germline V gene, CDR1 is SEHNR and CDR2 is FQNEAQ (reference sequence). As DNA, the CDR3 is TGTGCCTCGGACAAGGGGACGGAATACTTCTACGAGCAGTACTTC. Its translation is CASDKGTEYFYEQYF.

The rearrangement joins TRBV7-3 to TRBJ2-2; no firm D call. This CDR3 has 14 amino acids. V lost 5 bases and J 1 base, leaving 8 bases between the germline ends. Germline V CDR1 and CDR2: SGHTA, FQGTGA. The CDR3 nucleotides are TGTGCCAGCAGCCAAACAGAGAACACCGGGGAGCTGTTTTTT. This encodes CASSQTENTGELFF.

The rearrangement links TRBV20-1 to TRBJ2-7; D remains unclear. The length of the CDR3 is 14 residues. V was shortened by 3 bases and J by 5 bases, with 17 bases between the two germline ends. Looked up from germline, CDR1 is DFQATT and CDR2 is SNEGSKA (reference sequence). The CDR3 sequence is CSASSRTGVDEQYF. The DNA for the CDR3 is TGCAGTGCTAGCAGCCGTACCGGAGTCGACGAGCAGTACTTC.

A note on this clonotype: A read error may account for a junction end that differs from germline. The chain is built from TRBV6-5 and TRBJ1-2; D uncertain. This CDR3 contains 14 residues. Germline loops: CDR1 MNHEY, CDR2 SVGAGI. The CDR3 coding sequence is TGTGCCAGCAGTGACTCGACCTCACGCAGGGGCTACACCTTC. Translating it yields CASSDSTSRRGYTF.

The chain links TRBV30 to TRBJ2-7; TRBD2 agrees at 9 bases. The germline CDR1 and CDR2 sequences are GTSNPN and SVGIG (reference sequence). The V and J ends lost 1 base and 2 bases, in that order; junction bases with no gene match: 24. The CDR3 contains 21 residues. The DNA of the CDR3 is TGTGCCTGGAGTGCCCGGGGCCTACTAACTCGGCGGGAGGGCCCCCCCTACGAGCAGTACTTC. This encodes CAWSARGLLTRREGPPYEQYF.

V gene TRBV20-1 combines with J gene TRBJ2-6; a weak D match, TRBD2 (6 bases). Trimming removed 6 bases at V and 0 bases at J, with 15 bases between. The germline gives CDR1 DFQATT, CDR2 SNEGSKA (reference sequence). CDR3 length: 16 amino acids. CDR3 protein: CSATRPDYSGANVLTF. CDR3 coding DNA: TGCAGTGCGACCCGGCCGGACTACTCTGGGGCCAACGTCCTGACTTTC.

The table lists this clonotype with a few counts. The chain is built from TRBV29-1 and TRBJ1-1; the D gene is possibly TRBD1 (5 bases). Trimming removed 1 base at V and 0 bases at J, with 9 bases between. The germline gives CDR1 SQVTM, CDR2 ANQGSEA. CDR3 size: 14 residues. DNA of the CDR3: TGCAGCGTTGAAGGGGCGGGGGTGAACACTGAAGCTTTCTTT. Its protein is CSVEGAGVNTEAFF.

The V gene is TRBV12-3 or TRBV12-4, the J gene TRBJ2-1, with TRBD1 matching 8 bases. CDR3 length: 16 amino acids. The trim removed 5 bases at V and 5 bases at J, leaving 11 bases unmatched. DNA for the CDR3: TGTGCCAGCAGTCCCCTCAGACAGGGGCTCGACAATGAGCAGTTCTTC. This gives the protein CASSPLRQGLDNEQFF.

The table lists this clonotype with a few counts. V is TRBV5-1 and J is TRBJ2-1; D may be TRBD2 (5 bases). CDR1 and CDR2 (germline): SGHRS, YFSETQ. Trimming cost V 5 bases and J 8 bases, with 14 bases left between them. CDR3 length: 13 amino acids. The CDR3 DNA follows: TGCGCCAGCAGATCGGGGAGTGGGGATGAGCAGTTCTTC. Amino acid sequence: CASRSGSGDEQFF.

This clonotype was recorded only once. The chain links TRBV7-2 to TRBJ1-5, with D unclear. This CDR3 contains 15 residues. V was pared by 4 bases and J by 0 bases, with 10 bases between. Germline values: CDR1 SGHTA, CDR2 FQGNSA. The CDR3 DNA is TGTGCCAGCAGCTCCCGGACTCCTAGCAATCAGCCCCAGCATTTT. Its protein is CASSSRTPSNQPQHF.

This clonotype was seen a single time. The CDR3 spells CASSVVFGQGHTGELFF. The CDR3 nucleotides are TGTGCCAGCAGCGTAGTATTCGGACAGGGACACACCGGGGAGCTGTTTTTT. The rearrangement joins TRBV9 to TRBJ2-2; 8 nucleotides agree with TRBD1. The CDR3 has 17 residues. Germline V CDR1 and CDR2: SGDLS, YYNGEE. J was trimmed by 3 bases and V by 0 bases; bases with no gene match: 7.

The V call is TRBV20-1, the J call TRBJ2-1, with TRBD2 matching 8 bases. Germline V gene lookup returns CDR1 DFQATT and CDR2 SNEGSKA (reference sequence). Trimming removed 6 bases from V and 15 bases from J; junction bases left unmatched: 19. The CDR3 is 14 amino acids. The CDR3 spells CSATPPGGAGSPFF. The CDR3 DNA reads as TGCAGTGCAACCCCTCCCGGGGGGGCGGGTAGTCCGTTCTTC.

The table lists this clonotype with a few counts. CDR3 sequence reads: CASGQGNHYGYTF. The CDR3 DNA reads as TGTGCCAGTGGACAGGGGAACCACTATGGCTACACCTTC. The chain is built from TRBV12-3 or TRBV12-4 and TRBJ1-2, with 9 bases identical to TRBD1. The CDR3 extends over 13 amino acids. V lost 9 bases, J lost 3 bases, and 5 bases stayed unmatched.

The chain uses TRBV7-9 and TRBJ1-3; perhaps TRBD1 as D (5 bases). Between the trimmed V and J ends, which lost 1 base and 4 bases, there was a span of 14 bases. Germline CDR1 is SEHNR and CDR2 is FQNEAQ (reference sequence). This CDR3 region has 16 residues. The DNA for the CDR3 is TGTGCCAGCAGCTTAGACCCCGGGGCTGAAGGAAACACCATATATTTT. Its protein product is CASSLDPGAEGNTIYF.

This clonotype was detected only a few times. V gene TRBV9 combines with J gene TRBJ2-5, with D perhaps TRBD2 (6 bases). The CDR3 contains 16 residues. V gave up 0 bases and J gave up 4 bases, with 16 bases separating them. Germline values: CDR1 SGDLS, CDR2 YYNGEE. CDR3 DNA: TGTGCCAGCAGCGTAGTAAGCTCGGGGGTTGGAGAGACCCAGTACTTC. Encoded protein: CASSVVSSGVGETQYF. Full variable domain (missing parts from reference TRBV9 and TRBJ2-5): DSGVTQTPKHLITATGQRVTLRCSPRSGDLSVYWYQQSLDQGLQFLIQYYNGEERAKGNILERFSAQQFPDLHSELNLSSLELGDSALYFCASSVVSSGVGETQYFGPGTRLLVL.

The chain links TRBV5-1 to TRBJ2-4; 8 bases match TRBD2. V shed 2 bases and J 3 bases; nucleotides not matched to a gene: 13. This CDR3 comprises 18 residues. Germline V gene lookup returns CDR1 SGHRS and CDR2 YFSETQ. Here the CDR3 DNA reads TGCGCCAGCAGCTTAAAAGCGGGGGAAAGACTAGGCAAAAACATTCAGTACTTC. Translated, it gives CASSLKAGERLGKNIQYF.

This chain uses TRBV11-2 with TRBJ2-1; 8 positions agree with TRBD2. The CDR3 is made up of 15 amino acids. V shed 0 bases and J 9 bases; nucleotides not matched to a gene: 7. Germline-derived CDR1 and CDR2 are SGHAT and FQNNGV. The CDR3 coding sequence is TGTGCCAGCAGCTTAGAGGCTAGCGGGTGGGGTGAGCAGTTCTTC. Protein product: CASSLEASGWGEQFF.

V gene TRBV29-1 combines with J gene TRBJ2-5, with 7 bases identical to TRBD1. Germline trimming cut 0 bases from V and 10 bases from J; bases unmatched to any gene: 8. Germline CDR1 and CDR2: SQVTM and ANQGSEA. The CDR3 has 13 amino acids. The CDR3 here is CSVEDGTAAGQYF. The DNA for the CDR3 is TGCAGCGTTGAAGATGGGACAGCGGCCGGCCAGTACTTC.

In its sample, this clonotype was seen a few times. V is TRBV12-3 or TRBV12-4 and J is TRBJ1-1; 11 bases match TRBD1. Trimming at V came to 5 bases and at J to 5 bases, leaving 10 bases not matched to a gene. This CDR3 contains 16 residues. The chain's CDR3 is CASSTRTGGRWTEAFF. The CDR3 nucleotides are TGTGCCAGCAGTACCAGGACAGGGGGCCGATGGACTGAAGCTTTCTTT.

A few counts support this clonotype. The J gene is TRBJ2-3, the V gene TRBV2; 9 bases map to TRBD2. The CDR3 is made up of 15 amino acids. Per the germline V gene, CDR1 is SNHLY and CDR2 is FYNNEI. With V trimmed by 6 bases and J by 3 bases, 7 bases remained unmatched. The CDR3 spells CASRRREGKTDTQYF. The DNA for the CDR3 is TGTGCCAGCAGGCGGCGGGAGGGGAAGACAGATACGCAGTATTTT.

The gene calls are TRBV4-2 and TRBJ1-1; D perhaps matches TRBD1 (5 bases). This CDR3 has 15 amino acids. Germline V gives CDR1 LGHNA, CDR2 YNFKEQ. Trimming stripped 5 bases from V and 3 bases from J, with 16 bases between. The CDR3 DNA reads TGTGCCAGCAGCTCTCGCCAGGGTAAGGACACTGAAGCTTTCTTT. Protein: CASSSRQGKDTEAFF.

The table lists this clonotype with a few counts. This chain links TRBV7-2 with TRBJ1-1, with 10 nucleotides matching TRBD1. CDR3 length equals 16 residues. The germline V gene has CDR1 SGHTA and CDR2 FQGNSA. V dropped 1 base and J dropped 2; count of bases not matched to a gene: 4. CDR3 DNA: TGTGCCAGCAGCTTAGTCCCGACAGGGGGCAACACTGAAGCTTTCTTT. Protein product: CASSLVPTGGNTEAFF.

This clonotype has ten or more counts. The chain carries TRBV20-1 and TRBJ2-1; tentatively, D is TRBD2 (5 bases). Deletions cut 6 bases from V and 10 bases from J, with 22 bases between. From germline, CDR1 is DFQATT and CDR2 SNEGSKA (reference sequence). The CDR3 has 14 residues. Written as DNA, the CDR3 is TGCAGTGCCCAGAGGAGCGGCCTCTTCAGGGAGCAGTTCTTC. The encoded protein is CSAQRSGLFREQFF.

This clonotype came up a few times. The V call is TRBV5-6, the J call TRBJ2-7; TRBD2 aligns across 13 bases. V lost 3 bases and J lost 4; bases outside the gene matches: 4. Germline lookup yields CDR1 SGHDT and CDR2 YYEEEE. The CDR3 length is 15 residues. In nucleotides, the CDR3 is TGTGCCAGCAGCTGGGGGACTAGCGGGAAGTACGAGCAGTACTTC. This sequence encodes CASSWGTSGKYEQYF.